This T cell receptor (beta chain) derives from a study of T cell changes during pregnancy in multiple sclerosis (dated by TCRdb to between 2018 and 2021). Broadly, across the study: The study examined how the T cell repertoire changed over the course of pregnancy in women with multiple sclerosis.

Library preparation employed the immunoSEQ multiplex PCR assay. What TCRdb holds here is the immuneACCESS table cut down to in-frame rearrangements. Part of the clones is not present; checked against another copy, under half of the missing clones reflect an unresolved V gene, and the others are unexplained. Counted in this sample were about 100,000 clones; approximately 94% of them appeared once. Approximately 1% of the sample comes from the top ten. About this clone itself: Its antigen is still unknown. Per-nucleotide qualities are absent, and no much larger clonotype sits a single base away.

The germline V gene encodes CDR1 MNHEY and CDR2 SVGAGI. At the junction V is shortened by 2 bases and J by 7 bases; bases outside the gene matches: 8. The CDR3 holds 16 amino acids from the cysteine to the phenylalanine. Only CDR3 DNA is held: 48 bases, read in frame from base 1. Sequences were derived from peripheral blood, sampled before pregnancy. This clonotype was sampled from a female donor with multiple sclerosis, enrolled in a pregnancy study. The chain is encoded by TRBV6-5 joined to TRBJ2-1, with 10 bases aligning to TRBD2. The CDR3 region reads CASSYGVLAGENEQFF. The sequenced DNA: TGTGCCAGCAGTTACGGGGTTCTAGCGGGAGAAAATGAGCAGTTCTTC.